A single sample is the source of the 5 T cell receptor beta chains below, sequenced in a study of OX40 agonist ivuxolimab in advanced cancers. Generated by immunoSEQ multiplex PCR, the TCRdb table keeps only in-frame clones and is missing some. Altogether tens of thousands of clones are present, about 78% being singletons, with the ten largest covering 5% to 6%. This sample comprised CD4+ or CD8+ T cells sorted from blood, obtained in a trial of the OX40 agonist ivuxolimab. The receptors were gathered from an adult with an advanced solid tumor such as melanoma, head and neck, liver or kidney cancer.

The chain couples TRBV5-4 to TRBJ2-7; TRBD1 aligns across 7 bases. Germline V gene data show CDR1 as SGHNT and CDR2 as YYREEE (reference sequence). CDR3 length equals 12 residues. J was trimmed by 6 bases and V by 2 bases; bases with no gene match: 2. CDR3 sequence (DNA): TGTGCCAGCAGCTTCGACAGGGCCGAGCAGTACTTC. Translation gives CASSFDRAEQYF.

The gene calls are TRBV19 and TRBJ2-1, with 10 nucleotides matching TRBD2. The CDR3 totals 19 residues. Germline trimming cut 7 bases from V and 1 base from J; bases unmatched to any gene: 16. Germline loops: CDR1 LNHDA, CDR2 SQIVND (reference sequence). The CDR3 here is CASTPGGLAGALSYNEQFF. CDR3 nucleotide sequence: TGTGCCAGTACCCCGGGGGGGCTAGCGGGGGCCCTATCCTACAATGAGCAGTTCTTC. Filled out from reference TRBV19 and TRBJ2-1, the complete variable domain reads DGGITQSPKYLFRKEGQNVTLSCEQNLNHDAMYWYRQDPGQGLRLIYYSQIVNDFQKGDIAEGYSVSREKKESFPLTVTSAQKNPTAFYLCASTPGGLAGALSYNEQFFGPGTRLTVL.

On this clone: Other nucleotide sequences from this sample produce the same CDR3. The J gene is TRBJ2-2, the V gene TRBV18; TRBD1 aligns across 7 bases. CDR1 is KGHSH, CDR2 LQKENI, per germline. There are 14 residues in the CDR3. Trimming cost V 6 bases and J 0 bases; bases outside gene matches: 1. The DNA for the CDR3 is TGTGCCAGCTCCGGGACAGCGAACACCGGGGAGCTGTTTTTT. Its protein is CASSGTANTGELFF.

This chain joins TRBV4-1 and TRBJ2-3; 10 bases match TRBD1. Per the germline V gene, CDR1 is MGHRA and CDR2 is YSYEKL. Trimming took 7 bases from V and 5 from J; bases not matched to a gene: 6. There are 14 residues in the CDR3. CDR3 residues: CASTRDRGRDTQYF. In DNA form, the CDR3 reads TGCGCCAGCACCCGGGACAGGGGAAGAGATACGCAGTATTTT.

The rearrangement uses TRBV5-4 and TRBJ2-2; 16 bases are a match to TRBD2. The CDR3 sequence is 16 residues long. J lost 9 bases, V lost 2 bases, and 4 bases had no gene match. Germline V gene data show CDR1 as SGHNT and CDR2 as YYREEE (reference sequence). CDR3 in DNA: TGTGCCAGCAGCTTCGGGACTAGCGGGAGGGCCCGGGAGCTGTTTTTT. Amino acids: CASSFGTSGRARELFF.